Listed here is a single T cell receptor beta chain. The antigen remains unidentified. The sample belongs to a study of T cells after yellow fever vaccination. Findings and caveats of the study: There was a possibility that FACS-sorted repertoires contained abundant clonotypes contaminating from the bulk population. Peak timing came faster in the weaker secondary response, day 5 versus 15.

TCRdb ran MiXCR on the 5' RACE reads and lists one entry per CDR3 protein. The sample lists 300,000 or so distinct CDR3 sequences; approximately 8% were seen once. Germline loops: CDR1 SGHTA, CDR2 FQGNSA. With 9 bases removed from V and 4 bases from J, the gap between germline ends came to 15 bases. This CDR3 spans 13 amino acids. The starting material was CD4+ T cells sorted from PBMCs, obtained 5 days after the yellow fever booster vaccination. The chain uses TRBV7-2 and TRBJ1-2; D not certain. This receptor was obtained from a man aged 18 to 29 who received the YFV17D yellow fever vaccine. Here the CDR3 DNA reads TGTGCCAGTCAACGGACGGTTCGCTATGGCTACACCTTC. Its protein is CASQRTVRYGYTF. The variable domain in full, completed from reference TRBV7-2 and TRBJ1-2, reads GAGVSQSPSNKVTEKGKDVELRCDPISGHTALYWYRQSLGQGLEFLIYFQGNSAPDKSGLPSDRFSAERTGGSVSTLTIQRTQQEDSAVYLCASQRTVRYGYTFGSGTRLTVV.